This passage covers 22 T cell receptor beta chains from one sample sequenced in a study of T cell responses to AZD1222 COVID-19 vaccine. Sequencing used immunoSEQ multiplex PCR; TCRdb keeps in-frame clones, though not all of them. Of some 140,000 clones listed, more than 90% are singletons. The sample in question was peripheral blood, obtained on day 0 of AZD1222 vaccination. The receptors stem from an adult in good health.

In its sample, this clone was seen once. V usage is TRBV20-1 and J usage is TRBJ2-3; 10 bases align to TRBD2. Germline V CDR1 and CDR2: DFQATT, SNEGSKA (reference sequence). This CDR3 contains 17 residues. Losses at the gene ends were 3 bases for V and 7 bases for J; bases not matched to a gene: 16. Here the CDR3 reads CSASEALAGERRNTQYF. DNA of the CDR3: TGCAGTGCTAGTGAAGCGCTAGCGGGAGAGCGCAGGAATACGCAGTATTTT.

Only a few counts were recorded for this clone. The chain joins TRBV5-1 to TRBJ2-1, with TRBD2 matching 13 bases. Germline V gene sequence: CDR1 SGHRS, CDR2 YFSETQ. Trimming took 3 bases from V and 5 from J; bases not matched to a gene: 2. CDR3 size: 15 residues. CDR3 bases: TGCGCCAGCAGCTCCGGACTAGCGGGAGACAATGAGCAGTTCTTC. This codes for CASSSGLAGDNEQFF. Full variable domain (missing parts from reference TRBV5-1 and TRBJ2-1): KAGVTQTPRYLIKTRGQQVTLSCSPISGHRSVSWYQQTPGQGLQFLFEYFSETQRNKGNFPGRFSGRQFSNSRSEMNVSTLELGDSALYLCASSSGLAGDNEQFFGPGTRLTVL.

The gene calls are TRBV28 and TRBJ1-3; 7 nucleotides agree with TRBD1. Germline loops: CDR1 MDHEN, CDR2 SYDVKM. The CDR3 extends over 16 amino acids. The V and J ends lost 7 bases and 3 bases, in that order; junction bases with no gene match: 12. The CDR3 loop reads CASNLGGQAYGNTIYF. CDR3 in DNA: TGTGCCAGCAACTTAGGAGGACAGGCGTATGGAAACACCATATATTTT.

CDR3: CATSRDQGGSGRVYEQYF. For the CDR3, the DNA is TGTGCCACCAGCAGAGATCAGGGGGGTAGCGGGAGGGTCTACGAGCAGTACTTC. The chain is built from TRBV15 and TRBJ2-7, with 11 positions matching TRBD2. The CDR3 is 18 amino acids. CDR1 is LNHNV, CDR2 YYDKDF, per germline (reference sequence). V shed 0 bases and J 3 bases; nucleotides not matched to a gene: 10.

This clone was counted once. The V and J genes are TRBV21-1 and TRBJ2-7; whether TRBD2, the table's D call, matches the DNA was not checked. TRBV21-1 is a documented pseudogene. This CDR3 is 15 amino acids long. CDR3 in DNA: TGTGCCAGTTTGGTTCTAGCCTACGCCTCCTACGAGCAGTACTTC. It yields the protein CASLVLAYASYEQYF.

V is TRBV19 and J is TRBJ2-3; D might be TRBD2 (5 bases). The CDR3 extends over 15 amino acids. The V gene lost 4 bases and the J gene lost 8 bases, with 19 bases spanning the gap. Germline V lookup: CDR1 LNHDA, CDR2 SQIVND (reference sequence). CDR3 sequence reads: CASSTWGEGRGTQYF. Here the CDR3 DNA reads TGTGCCAGTAGTACCTGGGGTGAGGGCCGGGGTACGCAGTATTTT.

The gene calls are TRBV12-5 and TRBJ2-7; 9 positions agree with TRBD1. V trimming: 6 bases; J trimming: 0 bases; junction bases outside the gene matches: 3. Per germline, CDR1 LGHNT and CDR2 FRNRAP. This CDR3 has 14 amino acids. This CDR3 is CASGPGQGSYEQYF. The CDR3 DNA is TGTGCTAGTGGACCGGGACAGGGCTCCTACGAGCAGTACTTC. Filled out from reference TRBV12-5 and TRBJ2-7, the complete variable domain reads DARVTQTPRHKVTEMGQEVTMRCQPILGHNTVFWYRQTMMQGLELLAYFRNRAPLDDSGMPKDRFSAEMPDATLATLKIQPSEPRDSAVYFCASGPGQGSYEQYFGPGTRLTVT.

The J gene is TRBJ2-7, the V gene TRBV9; a possible D gene is TRBD1 (6 bases). The length of the CDR3 is 15 residues. CDR1 is SGDLS, CDR2 YYNGEE, per germline. The V and J ends lost 2 bases and 0 bases respectively, with 12 bases between them. CDR3 coding DNA: TGTGCCAGCAGCGTCCACCCGGACAGCTCCTACGAGCAGTACTTC. It is translated as CASSVHPDSSYEQYF.

This chain joins TRBV11-2 and TRBJ2-7; D not resolved. CDR1 is SGHAT and CDR2 is FQNNGV in the germline V gene. The CDR3 runs 13 residues. Between the trimmed V and J ends, which lost 5 bases and 6 bases, there was a span of 14 bases. The CDR3 DNA is TGTGCCAGCAGCCCTAGTAGGGTGAGCGAGCAGTACTTC. As protein: CASSPSRVSEQYF. The whole variable domain, remainder taken from reference TRBV11-2 and TRBJ2-7, is EAGVAQSPRYKIIEKRQSVAFWCNPISGHATLYWYQQILGQGPKLLIQFQNNGVVDDSQLPKDRFSAERLKGVDSTLKIQPAKLEDSAVYLCASSPSRVSEQYFGPGTRLTVT.

The rearrangement uses TRBV7-9 and TRBJ1-2; 8 nucleotides line up with TRBD1. Trimming cost V 1 base and J 2 bases; bases outside gene matches: 3. CDR1 is SEHNR, CDR2 FQNEAQ, per germline (reference sequence). CDR3 length: 15 amino acids. Here the CDR3 DNA reads TGTGCCAGCAGCTTAGATGCAGGGGGCAACTATGGCTACACCTTC. It encodes CASSLDAGGNYGYTF.

The V and J genes are TRBV30 and TRBJ2-7, with a weak D call TRBD2 (6 bases). The length of the CDR3 is 13 residues. V lost 6 bases and J lost 1, with 13 bases in between. Germline lookup yields CDR1 GTSNPN and CDR2 SVGIG (reference sequence). The CDR3 is CACGASESYEQYF. CDR3 nucleotide sequence: TGTGCCTGTGGGGCTAGCGAGTCCTACGAGCAGTACTTC.

This clone occurred once. The CDR3 coding sequence is TGTGCCAGCAGCTTAGGGGTCGTTGCCCAGGGAACTGAAGCTTTCTTT. Its protein is CASSLGVVAQGTEAFF. The chain uses TRBV7-8 and TRBJ1-1, with a possible D match to TRBD1 (5 bases). Germline V gives CDR1 SGHVS, CDR2 FQNEAQ. This CDR3 has 16 residues. V dropped 1 base and J dropped 5 bases, with 17 bases sitting between them.

The chain carries TRBV19 and TRBJ1-2, with D tentatively TRBD1 (6 bases). Germline values: CDR1 LNHDA, CDR2 SQIVND (reference sequence). Trimming left V 5 bases short and J 6 bases short, with 16 bases between. This CDR3 region has 14 residues. This CDR3 reads CASSPSDRWNGYTF. CDR3 bases: TGTGCCAGTAGTCCCTCAGACAGGTGGAATGGCTACACCTTC. Using reference TRBV19 and TRBJ1-2 for the parts outside the CDR3, the full variable domain is DGGITQSPKYLFRKEGQNVTLSCEQNLNHDAMYWYRQDPGQGLRLIYYSQIVNDFQKGDIAEGYSVSREKKESFPLTVTSAQKNPTAFYLCASSPSDRWNGYTFGSGTRLTVV.

The V call is TRBV12-3 or TRBV12-4, the J call TRBJ2-1; tentative D call: TRBD2 (5 bases). The ends were cut back, 5 bases at V and 12 bases at J, with 14 bases in the middle. The CDR3 is 12 amino acids. The CDR3 coding sequence is TGTGCCAGCAGTCCACAGCGGCGATGGCAGTTCTTC. Amino acid sequence: CASSPQRRWQFF.

This chain uses TRBV28 with TRBJ1-5; the D is unclear. V lost 3 bases and J lost 5, with 14 bases in between. CDR3 size: 15 residues. Germline-derived CDR1 and CDR2 are MDHEN and SYDVKM. The CDR3 loop is CASSFQRDPDQPQHF. The CDR3 nucleotides read TGTGCCAGCAGTTTTCAACGGGATCCGGATCAGCCCCAGCATTTT. Combining the CDR3 with reference TRBV28 and TRBJ1-5 gives the whole variable domain DVKVTQSSRYLVKRTGEKVFLECVQDMDHENMFWYRQDPGLGLRLIYFSYDVKMKEKGDIPEGYSVSREKKERFSLILESASTNQTSMYLCASSFQRDPDQPQHFGDGTRLSIL.

A few counts support this clone. The chain combines TRBV5-4 with TRBJ2-7; D gene ambiguous. The CDR3 has 14 amino acids. Between the trimmed V and J ends, which lost 0 bases and 0 bases, there was a span of 7 bases. Germline V CDR1 and CDR2: SGHNT, YYREEE (reference sequence). This chain's CDR3 is CASSLVESSYEQYF. The CDR3 DNA follows: TGTGCCAGCAGCTTGGTAGAGAGCTCCTACGAGCAGTACTTC.

The rearrangement joins TRBV7-2 to TRBJ2-3, with 11 bases matching TRBD2. With V trimmed by 5 bases and J by 6 bases, 13 bases remained unmatched. Germline V CDR1 and CDR2: SGHTA, FQGNSA. There are 17 residues in the CDR3. CDR3 loop: CASSPIAGGTLRDTQYF. In DNA form, the CDR3 reads TGTGCCAGCAGCCCGATAGCGGGAGGGACCCTTCGGGATACGCAGTATTTT.

The V gene is TRBV7-6, the J gene TRBJ2-3; 11 bases align to TRBD2. The CDR3 loop spans 16 amino acids. With 3 bases clipped from V and 0 bases from J, the junction kept 2 bases outside the gene matches. CDR1 is SGHVS, CDR2 FNYEAQ, per germline. The chain's CDR3 is CASSLIAGGSTDTQYF. CDR3 bases: TGTGCCAGCAGCTTGATAGCGGGAGGGAGCACAGATACGCAGTATTTT.

This chain links TRBV3-1 (or the pseudogene TRBV3-2) with TRBJ1-5, with TRBD1 matching 8 bases. Trimming took 6 bases from V and 0 from J; bases not matched to a gene: 4. Germline V CDR1 and CDR2: LGHDT, YNNKEL (reference sequence). This CDR3 comprises 15 residues. In DNA, the CDR3 is TGTGCCAGCAGACAGGGGGATTCTAGCAATCAGCCCCAGCATTTT. Amino acid sequence: CASRQGDSSNQPQHF.

The chain joins TRBV25-1 to TRBJ1-1; D uncertain. The germline V gene encodes CDR1 MGHDK and CDR2 SYGVNS. CDR3 length: 15 amino acids. Trimming pared 3 bases from V and 1 base from J, leaving 12 bases between. The CDR3 loop is CASSDSRRGNTEAFF. The CDR3 DNA reads TGTGCCAGCAGTGATTCGCGTCGGGGGAACACTGAAGCTTTCTTT.

CDR3 amino acids: CASSPRDRGPANTGELFF. The CDR3 DNA is TGTGCCAGCAGCCCGAGGGACAGGGGGCCCGCGAACACCGGGGAGCTGTTTTTT. This chain links TRBV11-3 with TRBJ2-2, with TRBD1 matching over 12 bases. V lost 5 bases, J lost 0 bases, and 7 bases stayed unmatched. CDR3 length: 18 amino acids. CDR1 SGHNT and CDR2 YENEEA come from the germline V gene.

The chain uses TRBV3-1 (or the pseudogene TRBV3-2) and TRBJ2-7; D is perhaps TRBD2 (6 bases). This CDR3 has 12 amino acids. Germline loops: CDR1 LGHDT, CDR2 YNNKEL (reference sequence). V lost 6 bases and J lost 5, with 11 bases in between. For the CDR3, the DNA is TGTGCCAGCAGGACGGAGGGGAACGAGCAGTACTTC. This codes for CASRTEGNEQYF.